The T cell receptor (beta chain) described here comes from a study of blood T cells in healthy people across ages. Points from the study as a whole: Greater diversity and more naive CD4+ cells were seen in long-lived donors than in aged donors. Age brought a roughly linear fall in TCR beta diversity measured per million T cells.

A second roughly 6 to 12 cycle PCR used barcoded and J-beta primers. TCRdb re-analysed the 5' RACE reads in MiXCR, keeping a single row per CDR3 protein. This sample has about 560,000 distinct CDR3 sequences, with roughly a quarter found just once. Sample donors were healthy Caucasian individuals that came from Russia, aged 6 to 90. Total RNA was extracted at no less than 5.5 micrograms per sample. CDR1 is SQVTM and CDR2 is ANQGSEA in the germline V gene. Trimming shortened V by 3 bases and J by 3 bases, and 11 bases separated the two germline ends. The CDR3 covers 13 residues. Details on this clonotype: The antigen remains undetermined.

These same records also appear under a second study, on T cells of mothers and their children.

The sample consisted of blood. The chain is built from TRBV29-1 and TRBJ1-1; D possibly corresponds to TRBD1 (6 bases). The receptor was isolated from a boy under 10 years old in good health. CDR3 sequence reads: CSVDRAGDTEAFF. CDR3 DNA sequence: TGCAGCGTTGACCGGGCAGGGGACACTGAAGCTTTCTTT.